The 26 T cell receptor beta chains in this list originate from one sample, sequenced in a study of blood T cell repertoires in COVID-19. Assay: immunoSEQ multiplex PCR; the TCRdb copy retains only in-frame clones and omits some. The table includes over 450,000 clones, approximately 92% detected once. The material sequenced was peripheral blood. The source of these receptors is a young man with COVID-19, enrolled during active disease.

V usage is TRBV2 and J usage is TRBJ2-3; 7 nucleotides match TRBD2. The CDR3 spans 13 residues. V lost 7 bases, J lost 4 bases, and 5 bases stayed unmatched. Germline V gene data show CDR1 as SNHLY and CDR2 as FYNNEI. CDR3 sequence: CASMDGRADTQYF. The CDR3 DNA reads TGTGCCAGCATGGATGGGAGGGCAGATACGCAGTATTTT.

The CDR3 region has the DNA TGTGCCAGCAGCCAAGTTGTCGTACAGGGATACGGAAACACCATATATTTT. It codes for CASSQVVVQGYGNTIYF. The rearrangement joins TRBV3-1 (or the pseudogene TRBV3-2) to TRBJ1-3, with D maybe TRBD1 (6 bases). Looked up from germline, CDR1 is LGHDT and CDR2 is YNNKEL (reference sequence). V lost 1 base to trimming and J lost 4 bases, with 17 bases between them. The CDR3 runs 17 residues.

V and J are TRBV19 and TRBJ2-6; D is uncertain. V was pared by 3 bases and J by 0 bases, with 9 bases between. CDR1 is LNHDA, CDR2 SQIVND, per germline (reference sequence). There are 16 residues in the CDR3. The CDR3 loop is CASSIISHSGANVLTF. The CDR3 coding sequence is TGTGCCAGTAGTATTATCAGTCACTCTGGGGCCAACGTCCTGACTTTC.

This chain uses TRBV19 with TRBJ2-7, with 11 nucleotides matching TRBD2. The V segment lost 6 bases and the J segment 3 bases; nucleotides outside the gene matches: 4. The CDR3 contains 14 residues. Germline CDR1 reads LNHDA; CDR2 reads SQIVND (reference sequence). The CDR3 spells CASSETSGVYEQYF. CDR3 DNA: TGTGCCAGTAGCGAGACTAGCGGGGTCTACGAGCAGTACTTC.

The chain has TRBV7-9 and TRBJ2-7; weak D call: TRBD2 (5 bases). The CDR3 sequence is 14 residues long. Germline values: CDR1 SEHNR, CDR2 FQNEAQ (reference sequence). V dropped 1 base and J dropped 4 bases, with 11 bases sitting between them. In DNA, the CDR3 is TGTGCCAGCAGCTTAGTCGTTTCGGGGTACGAGCAGTACTTC. Translated: CASSLVVSGYEQYF. The entire variable domain, with the rest obtained from reference TRBV7-9 and TRBJ2-7, is as follows: DTGVSQNPRHKITKRGQNVTFRCDPISEHNRLYWYRQTLGQGPEFLTYFQNEAQLEKSRLLSDRFSAERPKGSFSTLEIQRTEQGDSAMYLCASSLVVSGYEQYFGPGTRLTVT.

V gene TRBV19 combines with J gene TRBJ2-1; D unclear. CDR3 length: 15 residues. Germline loops: CDR1 LNHDA, CDR2 SQIVND (reference sequence). V was clipped by 5 bases and J by 0 bases, with 11 bases between them. The CDR3: CASSLSSSSYNEQFF. The CDR3 DNA sequence: TGTGCCAGTAGTTTGAGTTCGAGCTCCTACAATGAGCAGTTCTTC. The complete variable domain, with remaining parts taken from reference TRBV19 and TRBJ2-1, reads DGGITQSPKYLFRKEGQNVTLSCEQNLNHDAMYWYRQDPGQGLRLIYYSQIVNDFQKGDIAEGYSVSREKKESFPLTVTSAQKNPTAFYLCASSLSSSSYNEQFFGPGTRLTVL.

The chain joins TRBV4-2 to TRBJ2-3; TRBD2 might be the D (6 bases). CDR3 length: 15 residues. Deletions cut 0 bases from V and 4 bases from J, with 11 bases between. The germline V gene encodes CDR1 LGHNA and CDR2 YNFKEQ. The DNA of the CDR3 is TGTGCCAGCAGCCAAGAAGAGTGGGGGGCAGATACGCAGTATTTT. This codes for CASSQEEWGADTQYF.

The rearrangement uses TRBV30 and TRBJ2-3, with TRBD2 matching over 9 bases. This CDR3 has 18 residues. V was pared by 4 bases and J by 0 bases, with 14 bases of the junction left unmatched. Per the germline V gene, CDR1 is GTSNPN and CDR2 is SVGIG (reference sequence). CDR3 protein: CAWNRLAGVGTSTDTQYF. The CDR3 region has the DNA TGTGCCTGGAATAGATTAGCGGGAGTTGGGACTAGCACAGATACGCAGTATTTT.

CDR3 nucleotide sequence: TGTGCCAGCAGCCGAGAGCGGGAGGGCCCAGGAACCAATGAGCAGTTCTTC. It codes for CASSREREGPGTNEQFF. The chain is built from TRBV7-9 and TRBJ2-1, with 10 bases that match TRBD2. This CDR3 has 17 residues. The V gene end was trimmed by 5 bases and the J gene end by 6 bases; junction bases not matched to a gene: 13. Looked up from germline, CDR1 is SEHNR and CDR2 is FQNEAQ (reference sequence).

This chain uses TRBV18 with TRBJ2-5; 7 positions match TRBD1. Germline loops: CDR1 KGHSH, CDR2 LQKENI. V lost 3 bases and J lost 2; bases outside the gene matches: 3. The CDR3 extends over 14 amino acids. The CDR3 DNA is TGTGCCAGCTCACCCGGGACAGAACAAGAGACCCAGTACTTC. Translated, it gives CASSPGTEQETQYF.

This clone occurred once. The chain uses TRBV12-3 or TRBV12-4 and TRBJ2-4; the D gene is possibly TRBD1 (6 bases). This CDR3 comprises 12 residues. The V and J ends lost 2 bases and 12 bases respectively, with 11 bases between them. CDR3 sequence (DNA): TGTGCCAGCAGTTTATCAGGGGACAATCAGTACTTC. It is translated as CASSLSGDNQYF.

A single count supports this clone. V is TRBV24-1 and J is TRBJ1-5; possible D gene TRBD1, 6 bases. The CDR3 is 21 residues long. Per the germline V gene, CDR1 is KGHDR and CDR2 is SFDVKD. V dropped 4 bases and J dropped 2 bases, with 29 bases sitting between them. CDR3 region: CATSDPISGTRVLIGNQPQHF. The CDR3 DNA sequence: TGTGCCACCAGTGACCCAATTTCCGGGACAAGGGTTTTAATTGGCAATCAGCCCCAGCATTTT.

This chain uses TRBV28 with TRBJ1-2; D not certain. This CDR3 contains 14 residues. Germline V gene lookup returns CDR1 MDHEN and CDR2 SYDVKM. V shed 1 base and J shed 5 bases, with 11 bases lying between them. CDR3 protein: CASSLSDGKYGYTF. The CDR3 DNA sequence: TGTGCCAGCAGTTTATCCGACGGGAAGTATGGCTACACCTTC.

The V call is TRBV28, the J call TRBJ2-7; unclear D gene. The CDR3 consists of 11 residues. CDR1 MDHEN and CDR2 SYDVKM come from the germline V gene. Trimming pared 5 bases from V and 4 bases from J, leaving 6 bases between. The CDR3, as DNA: TGTGCCAGCAGTACAGAGTACGAGCAGTACTTC. Translation gives CASSTEYEQYF. Filled out from reference TRBV28 and TRBJ2-7, the complete variable domain reads DVKVTQSSRYLVKRTGEKVFLECVQDMDHENMFWYRQDPGLGLRLIYFSYDVKMKEKGDIPEGYSVSREKKERFSLILESASTNQTSMYLCASSTEYEQYFGPGTRLTVT.

The J gene is TRBJ2-2, the V gene TRBV24-1; D possibly corresponds to TRBD1 (5 bases). Between the trimmed V and J ends, which lost 5 bases and 2 bases, there was a span of 14 bases. This CDR3 has 16 residues. Germline CDR1 is KGHDR and CDR2 is SFDVKD. The CDR3 nucleotides read TGTGCCACCAGTGCGTGGGGCCACGCTAACACCGGGGAGCTGTTTTTT. It translates to CATSAWGHANTGELFF.

The sample holds a few counts of this clone. V is TRBV2 and J is TRBJ1-6; the D is unclear. The germline V gene has CDR1 SNHLY and CDR2 FYNNEI. The CDR3 contains 13 residues. Trimming removed 3 bases from V and 10 bases from J, with 10 bases in between. CDR3 in amino acids: CASSEFENSPLHF. The CDR3 region has the DNA TGTGCCAGCAGTGAGTTTGAGAACTCACCCCTCCACTTT.

The rearrangement joins TRBV5-1 to TRBJ2-1, with a tentative D call TRBD1 (6 bases). Germline CDR1 and CDR2: SGHRS and YFSETQ. Trimming removed 1 base at V and 10 bases at J, with 18 bases between. The CDR3 sequence is 15 residues long. This CDR3 reads CASSLRQLGGGEQFF. The CDR3 DNA is TGCGCCAGCAGCTTGAGGCAGCTAGGGGGTGGGGAGCAGTTCTTC.

The chain has TRBV5-1 and TRBJ2-2, with D possibly matching TRBD2 (6 bases). This CDR3 has 15 residues. Between the trimmed V and J ends, which lost 3 bases and 4 bases, there was a span of 13 bases. CDR1 and CDR2 (germline): SGHRS, YFSETQ. Written as DNA, the CDR3 is TGCGCCAGCAGCTCGGGACTTCCCATCACCGGGGAGCTGTTTTTT. As protein: CASSSGLPITGELFF. The full variable domain, rest sourced from reference TRBV5-1 and TRBJ2-2, is KAGVTQTPRYLIKTRGQQVTLSCSPISGHRSVSWYQQTPGQGLQFLFEYFSETQRNKGNFPGRFSGRQFSNSRSEMNVSTLELGDSALYLCASSSGLPITGELFFGEGSRLTVL.

This clone has more than one count but fewer than ten. The rearrangement uses TRBV6-1 and TRBJ2-7, with a possible D match to TRBD2 (7 bases). The CDR3 runs to 12 residues. Germline loops: CDR1 MNHNS, CDR2 SASEGT. Trimming removed 2 bases from V and 12 bases from J, with 14 bases in between. The CDR3 here is CASSEWGGLAYF. Written as DNA, the CDR3 is TGTGCCAGCAGTGAATGGGGGGGCCTAGCGTACTTC.

This sequence joins TRBV7-9 and TRBJ2-7; 10 bases agree with TRBD2. The length of the CDR3 is 15 residues. V shed 4 bases and J 6 bases; nucleotides not matched to a gene: 9. CDR1 is SEHNR, CDR2 FQNEAQ, per germline (reference sequence). The CDR3 here is CASSSESGGVGEQYF. Written as DNA, the CDR3 is TGTGCCAGCAGCTCCGAGAGCGGGGGGGTCGGCGAGCAGTACTTC.

The table lists this clone with a count of one. The rearrangement links TRBV5-4 to TRBJ2-1; 10 bases agree with TRBD2. The junction had 8 bases not matched to a gene; V was cut back by 0 bases and J by 11 bases. Per germline, CDR1 SGHNT and CDR2 YYREEE (reference sequence). This CDR3 is 15 amino acids long. CDR3 protein: CASSLVTSGARKQFF. CDR3 in DNA: TGTGCCAGCAGCTTGGTAACTAGCGGGGCAAGGAAGCAGTTCTTC.

This chain connects TRBV29-1 to TRBJ2-1; TRBD1 matches 11 bases. Trimming cost V 6 bases and J 7 bases; bases outside gene matches: 2. CDR3 length equals 12 residues. The germline gives CDR1 SQVTM, CDR2 ANQGSEA. The CDR3 bases are TGCAGCGTCGGACAGGGGGCTAATGAGCAGTTCTTC. Its translation: CSVGQGANEQFF.

V gene TRBV27 combines with J gene TRBJ1-1; 7 nucleotides line up with TRBD1. V was pared by 3 bases and J by 5 bases, with 6 bases of the junction left unmatched. Per the germline V gene, CDR1 is MNHEY and CDR2 is SMNVEV (reference sequence). The CDR3 runs to 14 residues. The CDR3 DNA follows: TGTGCCAGCAGTTTTCGACAGGGCCGGACTGAAGCTTTCTTT. This sequence encodes CASSFRQGRTEAFF.

The V call is TRBV6-5, the J call TRBJ2-3, with D perhaps matching TRBD2 (5 bases). CDR3 length equals 15 residues. The germline gives CDR1 MNHEY, CDR2 SVGAGI. Trimming shortened V by 5 bases and J by 0 bases, and 12 bases separated the two germline ends. The CDR3 DNA reads TGTGCCAGCAGTCCCGGACTCCCGAGCACAGATACGCAGTATTTT. It codes for CASSPGLPSTDTQYF.

This chain uses TRBV4-1 with TRBJ1-1; TRBD1 might be the D (6 bases). CDR3 length equals 15 residues. V gave up 1 base and J gave up 0 bases, with 9 bases separating them. The V gene's germline CDR1 is MGHRA and CDR2 YSYEKL. The CDR3 loop is CASSQVQGVNTEAFF. CDR3 DNA sequence: TGCGCCAGCAGCCAAGTACAGGGTGTGAACACTGAAGCTTTCTTT.

The CDR3 loop reads CASSRQDRGWDQPQHF. CDR3 nucleotide sequence: TGTGCCAGCAGCCGCCAAGACAGGGGATGGGATCAGCCCCAGCATTTT. This rearrangement joins TRBV5-5 to TRBJ1-5; TRBD1 matches 8 bases. V was pared by 4 bases and J by 5 bases, with 11 bases of the junction left unmatched. Germline CDR1 SGHKS, CDR2 YYEKEE (reference sequence). The CDR3 runs to 16 residues.